This T cell receptor beta chain is from a study of CD8 T cells in Susac syndrome. This CDR3 contains 17 residues. The germline V gene encodes CDR1 LGHDT and CDR2 YNNKEL (reference sequence). Trimming stripped 0 bases from V and 4 bases from J, with 17 bases between. This clonotype was seen once. TCR beta sequencing was performed on blood CD8+ and CD4+ T cells. TEMRA cells were enriched by FACS, while CD8+ and CD4+ T cells were obtained through a negative isolation that was performed magnetically. The RNA input was about 0.5 to 1 ug, and it was reverse transcribed with random hexamers. With immunoSEQ multiplex PCR, TCR beta CDR3 was amplified across 54 Vbeta and 13 Jbeta. Via MiXCR, TCRdb re-called the immunoSEQ multiplex PCR reads, giving one row per CDR3 protein. The sample holds over 130,000 distinct CDR3 sequences, 95% seen once.

V is TRBV3-1 and J is TRBJ2-3, with TRBD2 as a possible D gene (5 bases). The TCR sequence derives from a human donor with multiple sclerosis. Sequencing was done on a sample of CD4+ T cells from PBMCs. The CDR3 bases are TGTGCCAGCAGCCAAGATCATCCTAGCTTGTTTTCAGATACGCAGTATTTT. The encoded protein is CASSQDHPSLFSDTQYF.